The next 32 T cell receptor beta chains were all read from a single sample in a study of beta chain features in type 1 diabetes. Expressed TCRB transcripts were sequenced because the isolated RNA had all been reverse transcribed beforehand. Sequencing was performed with immunoSEQ multiplex PCR; in TCRdb, only in-frame clones are kept and a portion is missing. The profile shows 300,000 to 350,000 clones, less than 10% of them singletons. The specimen was central memory CD4+ T cells from blood. Receptor source: a young woman in good health.

This clone was seen ten or more times. This rearrangement joins TRBV10-3 to TRBJ2-4; no clear D. The CDR3 has 13 amino acids. V lost 11 bases and J lost 1, with 12 bases in between. The germline CDR1 and CDR2 sequences are ENHRY and SYGVKD. This chain's CDR3 is CAVTDGAKNIQYF. The CDR3 coding sequence is TGTGCCGTCACCGATGGCGCCAAAAACATTCAGTACTTC.

The rearrangement uses TRBV20-1 and TRBJ2-1; TRBD2 might be the D (5 bases). Trimming pared 3 bases from V and 12 bases from J, leaving 9 bases between. This CDR3 has 10 amino acids. From germline, CDR1 is DFQATT and CDR2 SNEGSKA (reference sequence). CDR3 DNA: TGCAGTGCTAGGAGGGCCCGGCAGTTCTTC. This gives the protein CSARRARQFF.

The gene calls are TRBV5-4 and TRBJ2-2; unclear D gene. The CDR3 contains 12 residues. In germline, CDR1 is SGHNT, CDR2 YYREEE (reference sequence). The V gene lost 4 bases and the J gene lost 3 bases, with 4 bases spanning the gap. The CDR3 sequence: CASSVDTGELFF. CDR3 in DNA: TGTGCCAGCAGCGTAGACACCGGGGAGCTGTTTTTT.

This chain links TRBV7-9 with TRBJ2-7, with a possible D match to TRBD2 (6 bases). The CDR3 covers 15 residues. V lost 1 base, J lost 6 bases, and 16 bases lay in between. The germline V gene encodes CDR1 SEHNR and CDR2 FQNEAQ (reference sequence). The CDR3 DNA reads as TGTGCCAGCAGCTTAGTGGCGGCGGGGCTTGCCGAGCAGTACTTC. As protein: CASSLVAAGLAEQYF.

There are many counts of this clone. The same CDR3 is also encoded by other DNA sequences in this sample. The chain recombines TRBV5-4 with TRBJ2-3; D perhaps matches TRBD2 (6 bases). Trimming took 0 bases from V and 1 from J, leaving 6 bases between them. The CDR3 consists of 14 residues. Germline CDR1 reads SGHNT; CDR2 reads YYREEE (reference sequence). The CDR3 nucleotides read TGTGCCAGCAGCTTGGCGGGAGGCACAGATACGCAGTATTTT. Translated: CASSLAGGTDTQYF. Drawing the rest from reference TRBV5-4 and TRBJ2-3, the complete variable domain is ETGVTQSPTHLIKTRGQQVTLRCSSQSGHNTVSWYQQALGQGPQFIFQYYREEENGRGNFPPRFSGLQFPNYSSELNVNALELDDSALYLCASSLAGGTDTQYFGPGTRLTVL.

Many counts were recorded for this clone. The rearrangement links TRBV7-2 to TRBJ1-4; no clear D gene. Trimming left V 5 bases short and J 4 bases short, with 8 bases between. Germline assignment: CDR1 SGHTA and CDR2 FQGNSA. The CDR3 extends over 13 amino acids. The CDR3 DNA follows: TGTGCCAGCAGCCGGAGTCTTAATGAAAAACTGTTTTTT. Translated: CASSRSLNEKLFF.

CDR3 in DNA: TGTGCCAGCAACCCTAGCCACTCCTACAATGAGCAGTTCTTC. Translated: CASNPSHSYNEQFF. The chain is built from TRBV6-1 and TRBJ2-1, with D tentatively TRBD2 (5 bases). The CDR3 consists of 14 residues. The V and J ends lost 7 bases and 0 bases respectively, with 10 bases between them. The V gene's germline CDR1 is MNHNS and CDR2 SASEGT.

This clone was seen a handful of times. Other DNA variants within this sample encode the same CDR3. The chain is built from TRBV5-1 and TRBJ2-7; D not certain. V dropped 4 bases and J dropped 2 bases, with 7 bases sitting between them. The germline V gene encodes CDR1 SGHRS and CDR2 YFSETQ. This CDR3 region has 12 residues. In DNA, the CDR3 is TGCGCCAGCAGCCTTACAGCCTACGAGCAGTACTTC. This codes for CASSLTAYEQYF.

In its sample, this clone was seen many times. The chain is built from TRBV28 and TRBJ2-7; D ambiguous. CDR3 length equals 14 residues. V was trimmed by 3 bases and J by 3 bases, leaving 12 bases between them. Germline CDR1 MDHEN, CDR2 SYDVKM. CDR3 DNA: TGTGCCAGCAGTTTGGCCCCTGCCGGCTACGAGCAGTACTTC. It encodes CASSLAPAGYEQYF. The entire variable domain, with the rest obtained from reference TRBV28 and TRBJ2-7, is as follows: DVKVTQSSRYLVKRTGEKVFLECVQDMDHENMFWYRQDPGLGLRLIYFSYDVKMKEKGDIPEGYSVSREKKERFSLILESASTNQTSMYLCASSLAPAGYEQYFGPGTRLTVT.

This clone was seen more than once but under ten times. The V gene is TRBV4-3, the J gene TRBJ2-1; 15 bases fit TRBD2. V gave up 0 bases and J gave up 5 bases; unmatched junction bases: 8. CDR1 LGHNA and CDR2 YSLEER come from the germline V gene. This CDR3 region has 19 residues. CDR3 DNA sequence: TGCGCCAGCAGCCAAGATCGGACTAGCGGGAGGGCCAAGGACAATGAGCAGTTCTTC. Its translation is CASSQDRTSGRAKDNEQFF.

This clone was seen a few times. This chain joins TRBV29-1 and TRBJ2-3; D is undetermined. The length of the CDR3 is 14 residues. Germline loops: CDR1 SQVTM, CDR2 ANQGSEA. V lost 4 bases to trimming and J lost 2 bases, with 13 bases between them. This CDR3 reads CSVGWASLTDTQYF. DNA for the CDR3: TGCAGCGTTGGATGGGCCAGCCTCACAGATACGCAGTATTTT.

In this sample, this clone turned up a few times. The chain recombines TRBV5-4 with TRBJ2-1; 7 nucleotides match TRBD2. CDR3 size: 16 residues. The V gene's germline CDR1 is SGHNT and CDR2 YYREEE (reference sequence). Trimming removed 4 bases from V and 4 bases from J; junction bases left unmatched: 11. The CDR3 DNA reads TGTGCCAGCAGCACCCTCAGCGGGAAGTATTACAATGAGCAGTTCTTC. Encoded protein: CASSTLSGKYYNEQFF. Using reference TRBV5-4 and TRBJ2-1 for the parts outside the CDR3, the full variable domain is ETGVTQSPTHLIKTRGQQVTLRCSSQSGHNTVSWYQQALGQGPQFIFQYYREEENGRGNFPPRFSGLQFPNYSSELNVNALELDDSALYLCASSTLSGKYYNEQFFGPGTRLTVL.

This clone was observed a few times. This sequence joins TRBV5-1 and TRBJ2-5; 7 nucleotides agree with TRBD1. This CDR3 contains 13 residues. CDR1 is SGHRS, CDR2 YFSETQ, per germline. V shed 2 bases, J shed 3 bases, and the junction held 1 base outside the gene matches. CDR3: CASSFDREETQYF. The CDR3 coding sequence is TGCGCCAGCAGCTTCGACAGGGAAGAGACCCAGTACTTC.

The chain has TRBV5-1 and TRBJ1-2; 8 bases match TRBD1. In germline, CDR1 is SGHRS, CDR2 YFSETQ. V shed 2 bases, J shed 10 bases, and the junction held 13 bases outside the gene matches. The CDR3 is made up of 15 amino acids. The CDR3 loop is CASSLNGQGYSDYTF. CDR3 in DNA: TGCGCCAGCAGCTTAAACGGACAGGGCTATAGTGACTACACCTTC.

This clone was picked up a small number of times. The J gene is TRBJ2-5, the V gene TRBV7-9, with 12 bases lining up with TRBD2. The CDR3 has 16 amino acids. Germline V lookup: CDR1 SEHNR, CDR2 FQNEAQ (reference sequence). V trimming: 5 bases; J trimming: 2 bases; junction bases outside the gene matches: 6. CDR3 bases: TGTGCCAGCAGCGGCCTCGGGACTAGCGGGCAAGAGACCCAGTACTTC. It codes for CASSGLGTSGQETQYF. The full variable domain, its missing parts supplied by reference TRBV7-9 and TRBJ2-5, is DTGVSQNPRHKITKRGQNVTFRCDPISEHNRLYWYRQTLGQGPEFLTYFQNEAQLEKSRLLSDRFSAERPKGSFSTLEIQRTEQGDSAMYLCASSGLGTSGQETQYFGPGTRLLVL.

The chain has TRBV25-1 and TRBJ2-7; tentatively, D is TRBD1 (6 bases). Germline V gene sequence: CDR1 MGHDK, CDR2 SYGVNS. The CDR3 sequence is 16 residues long. V was trimmed by 5 bases and J by 3 bases, leaving 20 bases between them. The CDR3 reads CASSPGNTGHLYEQYF. The DNA for the CDR3 is TGTGCCAGCAGTCCGGGGAACACGGGACATCTCTACGAGCAGTACTTC.

This rearrangement joins TRBV11-1 to TRBJ2-2; D is perhaps TRBD2 (6 bases). The V end was cut by 5 bases, the J end by 8 bases, with 21 bases between. The CDR3 length is 16 residues. Germline V gives CDR1 SGHAT, CDR2 FQDESV (reference sequence). DNA for the CDR3: TGTGCCAGCAGCCCCCTAGCGATCCGTCGGTCGGGGGAGCTGTTTTTT. Amino acids: CASSPLAIRRSGELFF.

The CDR3 bases are TGTGCCAGCAGTGTAACGTGGGGGATGAACACTGAAGCTTTCTTT. Protein: CASSVTWGMNTEAFF. The J gene is TRBJ1-1, the V gene TRBV28; tentative D call: TRBD1 (5 bases). This CDR3 is built from 15 residues. Trimming left V 5 bases short and J 0 bases short, with 13 bases between. Germline V gene data show CDR1 as MDHEN and CDR2 as SYDVKM.

The rearrangement joins TRBV11-2 to TRBJ2-3, with D possibly TRBD2 on 7 matching bases. The V and J ends lost 5 bases and 0 bases respectively, with 21 bases between them. Germline V gene sequence: CDR1 SGHAT, CDR2 FQNNGV. CDR3 size: 18 residues. The CDR3 sequence: CASSPRGTGRASTDTQYF. The CDR3 nucleotides read TGTGCCAGCAGCCCCAGGGGAACAGGGAGGGCTAGCACAGATACGCAGTATTTT.

This clone has a handful of counts. This chain links TRBV4-3 with TRBJ2-2, with 9 nucleotides matching TRBD2. The trim removed 2 bases at V and 6 bases at J, leaving 7 bases unmatched. Per the germline V gene, CDR1 is LGHNA and CDR2 is YSLEER. The CDR3 contains 16 residues. This CDR3 reads CASSQRSGRGPGELFF. Here the CDR3 DNA reads TGCGCCAGCAGCCAACGTAGCGGGAGAGGCCCCGGGGAGCTGTTTTTT.

This chain links TRBV7-2 with TRBJ1-2, with 7 bases aligning to TRBD1. This CDR3 has 14 residues. Germline V lookup: CDR1 SGHTA, CDR2 FQGNSA. V shed 2 bases and J 2 bases; nucleotides not matched to a gene: 2. CDR3 protein: CASSLTTGNYGYTF. The CDR3 DNA reads TGTGCCAGCAGCTTAACGACAGGGAACTATGGCTACACCTTC. The complete variable domain, with remaining parts taken from reference TRBV7-2 and TRBJ1-2, reads GAGVSQSPSNKVTEKGKDVELRCDPISGHTALYWYRQSLGQGLEFLIYFQGNSAPDKSGLPSDRFSAERTGGSVSTLTIQRTQQEDSAVYLCASSLTTGNYGYTFGSGTRLTVV.

This clone was seen only a few times. Other DNA sequences of this sample code for an identical CDR3. The J gene is TRBJ1-1, the V gene TRBV19; the match to TRBD1 covers 7 bases. This CDR3 has 13 amino acids. CDR1 is LNHDA, CDR2 SQIVND, per germline (reference sequence). Germline trimming cut 1 base from V and 5 bases from J; bases unmatched to any gene: 1. This CDR3 reads CASSIGGQTEAFF. The CDR3 region has the DNA TGTGCCAGTAGTATAGGGGGACAGACTGAAGCTTTCTTT.

This clone was detected ten times or more. The V call is TRBV28, the J call TRBJ2-7; 7 nucleotides agree with TRBD1. CDR1 and CDR2 (germline): MDHEN, SYDVKM. CDR3 size: 19 residues. The ends lost 2 bases at V and 5 bases at J; junction bases unmatched: 21. The CDR3 spells CASSLNGGRGGDNLDEQYF. The CDR3 nucleotides are TGTGCCAGCAGTTTAAACGGTGGGAGAGGGGGCGACAACCTAGACGAGCAGTACTTC.

The genes are TRBV2 and TRBJ2-5; TRBD2 is a possible D gene (5 bases). The CDR3 has 14 residues. CDR1 is SNHLY and CDR2 is FYNNEI in the germline V gene. V lost 9 bases and J 1 base, leaving 15 bases between the germline ends. DNA of the CDR3: TGTGCCAGTGCACTCAGGAGGCGCCAAGAGACCCAGTACTTC. As protein: CASALRRRQETQYF.

The CDR3: CASSLLRGAGELFF. The CDR3 DNA follows: TGTGCCAGCAGCTTATTGCGGGGGGCCGGGGAGCTGTTTTTT. V gene TRBV7-2 combines with J gene TRBJ2-2; the match to TRBD2 covers 8 bases. Per germline, CDR1 SGHTA and CDR2 FQGNSA. This CDR3 has 14 amino acids. Trimming at V came to 2 bases and at J to 6 bases, leaving 2 bases not matched to a gene. The full variable domain, with the rest looked up from reference TRBV7-2 and TRBJ2-2, is GAGVSQSPSNKVTEKGKDVELRCDPISGHTALYWYRQSLGQGLEFLIYFQGNSAPDKSGLPSDRFSAERTGGSVSTLTIQRTQQEDSAVYLCASSLLRGAGELFFGEGSRLTVL.

At least ten counts were recorded for this clone. The chain joins TRBV14 to TRBJ2-7, with 9 bases aligning to TRBD1. This CDR3 contains 15 residues. Germline assignment: CDR1 SGHDN and CDR2 FVKESK. J gave up 2 bases and V 4 bases, and 6 bases lay outside the gene matches. CDR3: CASSRTGTGTYEQYF. CDR3 coding DNA: TGTGCCAGCAGCCGAACCGGGACAGGGACCTACGAGCAGTACTTC.

This rearrangement joins TRBV14 to TRBJ2-1, with a possible D match to TRBD2 (5 bases). The CDR3 length is 13 residues. The germline gives CDR1 SGHDN, CDR2 FVKESK. The ends were cut back, 1 base at V and 5 bases at J, with 6 bases in the middle. In DNA form, the CDR3 reads TGTGCCAGCAGCCAAGGACTACACAATGAGCAGTTCTTC. Protein: CASSQGLHNEQFF.

This clone was seen only a few times. The chain uses TRBV9 and TRBJ2-5, with TRBD2 as a possible D gene (6 bases). Germline V gene sequence: CDR1 SGDLS, CDR2 YYNGEE. V lost 3 bases, J lost 0 bases, and 9 bases lay in between. The CDR3 runs to 14 residues. As DNA, the CDR3 is TGTGCCAGCAGCGATACTAGCTACCAAGAGACCCAGTACTTC. This gives the protein CASSDTSYQETQYF.

This clone was detected only a few times. The genes are TRBV27 and TRBJ2-7; possible D gene TRBD1, 6 bases. V dropped 1 base and J dropped 2 bases, with 9 bases sitting between them. CDR3 length: 14 amino acids. Germline V gene sequence: CDR1 MNHEY, CDR2 SMNVEV (reference sequence). CDR3 coding DNA: TGTGCCAGCAGTTTATATCGGGACACCTACGAGCAGTACTTC. Its protein product is CASSLYRDTYEQYF.

The V call is TRBV6-5, the J call TRBJ1-1; no definite D call. The germline V gene encodes CDR1 MNHEY and CDR2 SVGAGI. The length of the CDR3 is 13 residues. The V end lost 5 bases, the J end lost 2 bases, and 9 bases lay between the germline ends. CDR3 loop: CASSTQANTEAFF. In nucleotides, the CDR3 is TGTGCCAGCAGTACGCAGGCTAACACTGAAGCTTTCTTT.

The V call is TRBV28, the J call TRBJ2-1, with D maybe TRBD1 (5 bases). This CDR3 region has 14 residues. V was clipped by 3 bases and J by 3 bases, with 9 bases between them. Germline CDR1 and CDR2: MDHEN and SYDVKM. The CDR3 bases are TGTGCCAGCAGTTTCAGTAGGGGCTACAATGAGCAGTTCTTC. The encoded protein is CASSFSRGYNEQFF.

Of note for this clone: Other nucleotide sequences in the sample specify the same CDR3. This chain connects TRBV11-1 to TRBJ2-5; 7 positions match TRBD2. Germline V gene data show CDR1 as SGHAT and CDR2 as FQDESV (reference sequence). The CDR3 spans 18 residues. V lost 1 base and J lost 5; bases outside the gene matches: 16. The CDR3 DNA is TGTGCCAGCAGCTTAGGGCGTGGGTACGCGCGGGAGACCGAGACCCAGTACTTC. This translates into CASSLGRGYARETETQYF.